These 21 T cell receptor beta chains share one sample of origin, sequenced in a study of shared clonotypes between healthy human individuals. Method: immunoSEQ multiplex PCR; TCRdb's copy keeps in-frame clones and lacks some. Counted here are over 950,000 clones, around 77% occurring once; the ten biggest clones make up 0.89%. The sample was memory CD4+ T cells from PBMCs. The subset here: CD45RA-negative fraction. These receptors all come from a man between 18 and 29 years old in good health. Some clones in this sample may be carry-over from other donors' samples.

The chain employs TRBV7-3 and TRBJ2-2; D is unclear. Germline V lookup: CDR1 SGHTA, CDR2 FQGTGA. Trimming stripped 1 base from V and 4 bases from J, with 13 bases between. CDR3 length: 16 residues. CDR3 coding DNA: TGTGCCAGCAGCTTAATTACGCCGGGTGGCACCGGGGAGCTGTTTTTT. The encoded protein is CASSLITPGGTGELFF.

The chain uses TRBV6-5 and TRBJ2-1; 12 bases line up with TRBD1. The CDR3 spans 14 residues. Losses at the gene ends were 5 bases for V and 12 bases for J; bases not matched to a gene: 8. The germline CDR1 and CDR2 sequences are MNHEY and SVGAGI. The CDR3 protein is CASSARDRGRGQFF. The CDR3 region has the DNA TGTGCCAGCAGTGCCCGGGACAGGGGGCGCGGGCAGTTCTTC.

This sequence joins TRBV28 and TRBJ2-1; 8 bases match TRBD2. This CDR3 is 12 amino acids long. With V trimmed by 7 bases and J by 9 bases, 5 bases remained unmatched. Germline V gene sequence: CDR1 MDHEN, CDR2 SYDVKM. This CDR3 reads CASKRAGGEQFF. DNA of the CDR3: TGTGCCAGCAAAAGGGCGGGGGGTGAGCAGTTCTTC.

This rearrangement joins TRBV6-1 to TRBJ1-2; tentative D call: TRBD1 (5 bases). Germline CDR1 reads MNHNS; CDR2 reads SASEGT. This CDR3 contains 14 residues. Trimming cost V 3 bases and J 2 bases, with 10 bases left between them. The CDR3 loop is CASSDREENYGYTF. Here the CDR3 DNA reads TGTGCCAGCAGTGACAGGGAAGAGAACTATGGCTACACCTTC.

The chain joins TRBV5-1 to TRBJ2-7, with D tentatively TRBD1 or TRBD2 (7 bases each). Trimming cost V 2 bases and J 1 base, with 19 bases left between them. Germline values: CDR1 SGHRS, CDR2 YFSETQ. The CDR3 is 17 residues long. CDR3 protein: CASSFRNAGGVSYEQYF. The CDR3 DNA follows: TGCGCCAGCAGCTTTCGAAATGCAGGGGGGGTATCCTACGAGCAGTACTTC.

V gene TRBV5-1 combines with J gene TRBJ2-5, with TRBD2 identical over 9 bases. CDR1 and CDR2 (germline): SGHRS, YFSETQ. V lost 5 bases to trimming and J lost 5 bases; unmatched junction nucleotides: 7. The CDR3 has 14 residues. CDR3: CASSPSGIGETQYF. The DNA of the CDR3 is TGCGCCAGCAGTCCTAGCGGGATCGGGGAGACCCAGTACTTC.

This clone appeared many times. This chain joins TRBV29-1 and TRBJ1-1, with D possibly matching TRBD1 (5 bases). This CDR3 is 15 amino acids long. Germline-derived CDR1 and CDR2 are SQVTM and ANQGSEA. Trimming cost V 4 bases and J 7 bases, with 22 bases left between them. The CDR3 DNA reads TGCAGCGTTGGGGCCGGGTGGGGGATGATGGGTGAAGCTTTCTTT. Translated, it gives CSVGAGWGMMGEAFF. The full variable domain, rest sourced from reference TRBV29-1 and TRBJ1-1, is SAVISQKPSRDICQRGTSLTIQCQVDSQVTMMFWYRQQPGQSLTLIATANQGSEATYESGFVIDKFPISRPNLTFSTLTVSNMSPEDSSIYLCSVGAGWGMMGEAFFGQGTRLTVV.

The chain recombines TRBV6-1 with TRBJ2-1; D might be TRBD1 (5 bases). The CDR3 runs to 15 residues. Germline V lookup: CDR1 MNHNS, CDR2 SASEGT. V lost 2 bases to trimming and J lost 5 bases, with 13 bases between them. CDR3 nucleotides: TGTGCCAGCAGTGAATCCCAGGGCCCTAACAATGAGCAGTTCTTC. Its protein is CASSESQGPNNEQFF.

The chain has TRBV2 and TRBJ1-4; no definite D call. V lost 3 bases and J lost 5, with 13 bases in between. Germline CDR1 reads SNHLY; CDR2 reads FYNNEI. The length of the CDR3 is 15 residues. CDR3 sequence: CASSELRVLNEKLFF. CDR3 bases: TGTGCCAGCAGTGAGTTGAGGGTTCTGAATGAAAAACTGTTTTTT.

CDR3 loop: CASSLDQVNTEAFF. CDR3 in DNA: TGTGCCAGCAGCTTAGACCAGGTGAACACTGAAGCTTTCTTT. V and J are TRBV7-2 and TRBJ1-1; D is ambiguous. V gave up 1 base and J gave up 0 bases, with 6 bases separating them. Germline V gene sequence: CDR1 SGHTA, CDR2 FQGNSA. This CDR3 comprises 14 residues. Variable domain in full (rest from reference TRBV7-2 and TRBJ1-1): GAGVSQSPSNKVTEKGKDVELRCDPISGHTALYWYRQSLGQGLEFLIYFQGNSAPDKSGLPSDRFSAERTGGSVSTLTIQRTQQEDSAVYLCASSLDQVNTEAFFGQGTRLTVV.

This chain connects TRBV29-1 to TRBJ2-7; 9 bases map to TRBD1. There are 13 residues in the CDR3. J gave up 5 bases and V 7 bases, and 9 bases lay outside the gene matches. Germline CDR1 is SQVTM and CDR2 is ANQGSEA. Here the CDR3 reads CSATGTGNDEQYF. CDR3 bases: TGCAGCGCTACCGGGACAGGGAACGACGAGCAGTACTTC.

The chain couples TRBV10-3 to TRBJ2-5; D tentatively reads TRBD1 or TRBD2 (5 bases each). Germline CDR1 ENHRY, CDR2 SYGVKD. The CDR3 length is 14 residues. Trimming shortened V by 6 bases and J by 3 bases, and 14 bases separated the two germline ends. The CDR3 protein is CAIRSGTAEETQYF. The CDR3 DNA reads TGTGCCATCAGGTCCGGGACCGCCGAAGAGACCCAGTACTTC.

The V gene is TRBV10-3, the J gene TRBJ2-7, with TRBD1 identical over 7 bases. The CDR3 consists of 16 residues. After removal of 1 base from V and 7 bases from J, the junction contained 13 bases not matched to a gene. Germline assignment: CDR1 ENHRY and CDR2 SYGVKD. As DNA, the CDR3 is TGTGCCATCAGTGAGTTTGTGGCCGAGGGGGCGACGGAGCAGTACTTC. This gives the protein CAISEFVAEGATEQYF.

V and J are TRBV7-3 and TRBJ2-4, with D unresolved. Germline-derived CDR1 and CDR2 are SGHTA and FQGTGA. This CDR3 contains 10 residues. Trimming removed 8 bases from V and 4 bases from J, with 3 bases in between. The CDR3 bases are TGTGCCAGCCCGAAAAACATTCAGTACTTC. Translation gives CASPKNIQYF.

DNA for the CDR3: TGCAGCGTCCGTGCACCAGGGTCCTACAATGAGCAGTTCTTC. It yields the protein CSVRAPGSYNEQFF. The chain joins TRBV29-1 to TRBJ2-1; possible D gene TRBD1, 5 bases. Trimming removed 6 bases from V and 1 base from J, with 13 bases in between. There are 14 residues in the CDR3. Germline lookup yields CDR1 SQVTM and CDR2 ANQGSEA.

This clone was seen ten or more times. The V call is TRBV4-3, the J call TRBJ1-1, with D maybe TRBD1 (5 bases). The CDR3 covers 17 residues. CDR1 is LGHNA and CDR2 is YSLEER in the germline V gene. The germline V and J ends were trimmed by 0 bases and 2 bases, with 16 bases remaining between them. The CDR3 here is CASSQDLAGRANTEAFF. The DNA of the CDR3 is TGCGCCAGCAGCCAAGATCTGGCAGGGAGGGCTAACACTGAAGCTTTCTTT.

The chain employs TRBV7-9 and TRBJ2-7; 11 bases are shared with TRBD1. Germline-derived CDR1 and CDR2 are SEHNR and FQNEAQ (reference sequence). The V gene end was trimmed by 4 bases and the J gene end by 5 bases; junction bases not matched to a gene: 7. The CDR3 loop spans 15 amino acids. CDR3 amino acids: CASSSGGQGGHEQYF. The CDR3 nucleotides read TGTGCCAGCAGCTCCGGGGGACAGGGGGGCCACGAGCAGTACTTC.

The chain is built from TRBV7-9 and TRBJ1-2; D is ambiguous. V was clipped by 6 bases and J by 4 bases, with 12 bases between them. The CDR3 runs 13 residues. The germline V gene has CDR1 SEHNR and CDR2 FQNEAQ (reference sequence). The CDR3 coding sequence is TGTGCCAGCAGTCGTCGGGGTACCTATGGCTACACCTTC. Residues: CASSRRGTYGYTF.

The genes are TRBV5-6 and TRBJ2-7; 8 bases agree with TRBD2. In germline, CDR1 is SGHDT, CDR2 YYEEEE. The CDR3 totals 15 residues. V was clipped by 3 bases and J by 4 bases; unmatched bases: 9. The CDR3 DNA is TGTGCCAGCAGCTGGGGGGACGGGAGGGTTTACGAGCAGTACTTC. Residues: CASSWGDGRVYEQYF. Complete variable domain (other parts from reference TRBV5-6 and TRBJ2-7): DAGVTQSPTHLIKTRGQQVTLRCSPKSGHDTVSWYQQALGQGPQFIFQYYEEEERQRGNFPDRFSGHQFPNYSSELNVNALLLGDSALYLCASSWGDGRVYEQYFGPGTRLTVT.

The CDR3 sequence is CASSQRGGALSYNEQFF. Written as DNA, the CDR3 is TGTGCCAGCAGCCAGAGGGGCGGGGCTCTCTCCTACAATGAGCAGTTCTTC. The V and J genes are TRBV4-2 and TRBJ2-1, with D maybe TRBD2 (6 bases). The CDR3 has 17 residues. The V and J ends lost 3 bases and 0 bases respectively, with 15 bases between them. Germline V gene lookup returns CDR1 LGHNA and CDR2 YNFKEQ.

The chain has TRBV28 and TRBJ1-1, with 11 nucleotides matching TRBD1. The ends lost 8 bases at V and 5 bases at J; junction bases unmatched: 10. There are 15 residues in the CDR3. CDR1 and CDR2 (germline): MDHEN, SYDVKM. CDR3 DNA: TGTGCCAGCGAGCGGCGGACAGGGGGCAGGACTGAAGCTTTCTTT. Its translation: CASERRTGGRTEAFF. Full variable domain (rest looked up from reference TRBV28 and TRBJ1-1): DVKVTQSSRYLVKRTGEKVFLECVQDMDHENMFWYRQDPGLGLRLIYFSYDVKMKEKGDIPEGYSVSREKKERFSLILESASTNQTSMYLCASERRTGGRTEAFFGQGTRLTVV.